The clone carrying this T cell receptor beta chain was picked up a small number of times. Antigen: not known. PCR primers comprised 60 Vbeta and 13 Jbeta primers. Here immunoSEQ multiplex PCR was the method, and the copy in TCRdb shows in-frame clones only, minus some. The data hold 110,000 to 150,000 clones, with 70% to 80% observed a single time. This CDR3 comprises 16 residues. Trimming cost V 4 bases and J 1 base, with 15 bases left between them. Germline-derived CDR1 and CDR2 are SGHDT and YYEEEE. This specimen comes from a study of cytomegalovirus exposure and HLA in healthy donors. Study-wide points: V- and J-gene trimming in TCR beta was tied to a missense DCLRE1C variant by an analysis performed later.

This chain uses TRBV5-6 with TRBJ1-3; maybe TRBD1 (6 bases). The clonotype originates from a female donor in good health and CMV-seronegative. The sample consisted of PBMCs. The CDR3 is CASSLIDRRSGNTIYF. The CDR3 DNA reads as TGTGCCAGCAGCCTTATAGACAGGAGATCTGGAAACACCATATATTTT.